This T cell receptor beta chain was identified during a study of cytomegalovirus exposure and HLA in healthy donors. Overall study context: When fewer than 500 donors were genotyped, 81% of them were found to fall in the Caucasian-associated ancestry cluster. Study results and limitations: Earlier analysis looked at TCR beta V segments, and most were productive about 90% or about 30% of the time. Association of a missense DCLRE1C variant with TCR beta V- and J-gene trimming was reported in a later analysis. TCR beta sequences reportedly predicted most subjects' HLA-A and HLA-B alleles accurately.

A note on this clone: Its specificity is not known.

The J segment lost 6 bases and the V segment lost 1 base, leaving 6 bases of the junction unmatched. The germline V gene has CDR1 KGHSH and CDR2 LQKENI. The CDR3 runs to 16 residues. A multiplex PCR was run with 60 Vbeta primers and 13 Jbeta primers. The table came from immunoSEQ multiplex PCR; TCRdb's copy has only in-frame clones and leaves some out. The sample yields 150,000 or so clones, 70% to 80% seen once. The sequence came from a young man in good health and CMV-seropositive. The sequenced sample consisted of PBMCs. The chain is built from TRBV18 and TRBJ2-2, with 9 bases aligning to TRBD1. The CDR3: CASSPLTGGRAGELFF. The DNA of the CDR3 is TGTGCCAGCTCACCACTAACAGGGGGCCGGGCCGGGGAGCTGTTTTTT.